These T cell receptor beta chains were read from a single sample in a study of shared clonotypes between healthy human individuals. Some clones are missing from TCRdb's copy, which holds only in-frame ones; the method was immunoSEQ multiplex PCR. The table lists about 110,000 clones, roughly 70% of them singletons, with roughly a quarter in the top ten. The sample taken for sequencing was memory CD8+ T cells sorted from blood. The receptors come from a woman in her twenties or thirties in good health. The conserved cysteine and the conserved F or W are not part of the CDR3 here. D genes are given only for firm matches. Not all rows give a size; the values are once, few, many and, for expanded clones, a class.

j_call,clone_size,v_call,d_call,cdr3_aa
TRBJ1-1,NA,TRBV10-3,NA,AISDHAVNTEAF
TRBJ1-3,few,TRBV7-9,NA,ASSPHRAGNTIY
NA,NA,TRBV5-1,NA,ASRAESYEQY
TRBJ1-2,many,TRBV29-1,NA,SVEGQVPYWGYT
TRBJ2-7,NA,TRBV7-9,NA,ASSKAPYYEQY
TRBJ1-1,many,TRBV29-1,NA,SAKEGGTEAF
TRBJ2-7,NA,TRBV27,TRBD2,ASSSGRTTEQY
TRBJ1-2,few,TRBV28,NA,ASGYGYT
TRBJ2-7,NA,TRBV4-1,NA,ASSQEAGSYEQY
TRBJ2-7,once,TRBV27,TRBD2,ASSLSGGGVLLDEQY
TRBJ1-2,few,TRBV5-1,NA,ASSLAWGTYGYT
TRBJ1-4,NA,TRBV6-5,NA,ASSYLVGGEKLF
TRBJ1-1,NA,TRBV6-1,TRBD1,ASRFQGAWGTEAF
TRBJ2-7,NA,TRBV9,NA,ASSVGSSGAYEQY
TRBJ2-7,NA,TRBV29-1,NA,SVEDRAGSGYEQY
TRBJ2-5,NA,TRBV5-1,NA,ASSLRGRVEETQY
TRBJ1-1,NA,TRBV4-1,TRBD1,ASSQDTGENTEAF
TRBJ2-7,NA,TRBV4-1,TRBD2,ASSQDLGTSAAYEQY
TRBJ2-4,many,TRBV30,NA,AWSGNRKAKNIQY
TRBJ2-7,NA,TRBV11-3,TRBD1,ASSTRWTGAGVYEQY
TRBJ2-3,once,TRBV5-4,TRBD2,ASRTSGSADTQY
TRBJ2-2,NA,TRBV2,NA,ASGLPGGAVPNTGELF
TRBJ1-2,once,TRBV28,NA,ASSASWGYT
TRBJ2-7,NA,TRBV7-8,TRBD2,ASSDTSGTSTYEQY
TRBJ2-3,NA,TRBV7-2,TRBD2,ASSPLGLGTDTQY
TRBJ2-1,NA,TRBV13,NA,ASSLEGARSNEQF
TRBJ2-5,NA,TRBV11-2,NA,ASSRDGEETQY
TRBJ2-1,NA,TRBV19,NA,ASSIVDRYNEQF
TRBJ2-7,NA,TRBV18,NA,ASSPPTSRPYEQY
TRBJ2-3,many,TRBV5-4,TRBD2,ASSLGAGESDTQY
TRBJ1-2,NA,TRBV25-1,NA,ASSELATGAYGYT
TRBJ2-7,NA,TRBV18,NA,ASSTGGVPYEQY
TRBJ1-1,few,TRBV30,NA,AWSASMNTEAF
TRBJ2-2,once,TRBV15,TRBD1,ATSKTQGAAGELF
TRBJ2-1,NA,TRBV7-7,NA,ASSSGTPAYNEQF
TRBJ2-7,once,TRBV7-6,NA,ASSLVTYEQY
TRBJ2-2,NA,TRBV7-8,NA,ASSLATPRTGELF
TRBJ2-1,once,TRBV14,TRBD2,ASSGPGTSGSSYNEQF
TRBJ2-7,few,TRBV4-1,NA,ASRTLVESSYEQY
TRBJ2-7,NA,TRBV29-1,NA,SVVSGPAGDEQY
TRBJ2-7,few,TRBV9,TRBD1,ASSVGGQAYEQY
TRBJ1-5,few,TRBV19,NA,ATSDGLYSNQPQH
TRBJ2-7,NA,TRBV5-5,NA,ASSDRSPYEQY
TRBJ2-1,NA,TRBV25-1,NA,ASRDGRRDNEQF
TRBJ2-1,NA,TRBV5-4,TRBD2,ASSNGTSGYNEQF